This is a list of T cell receptor beta chains from one sample in a study of siplizumab effects on memory and regulatory T cells. The repertoire was sequenced with immunoSEQ multiplex PCR; TCRdb's copy has only in-frame clones and lacks some. The repertoire holds about 87,000 clones, with 80% to 90% as singletons. Material for sequencing was Tregs sorted from blood. These receptor sequences come from a human donor in good health. Each CDR3 is given with its conserved first and last residue. A D gene is named only where the DNA matches it firmly. The listing skips clone size in some rows; elsewhere it reads once, few, many or a size class.

TRBV6-5	.	TRBJ2-1	TRBD2	TGTGCCAGCAGGGGGGGGACTAGGGGCTCCAATGAGCAGTTCTTC	CASRGGTRGSNEQFF
TRBV29-1	few	TRBJ2-1	TRBD1	TGCAGCGTTGGCCCAGGGGGTCTACGACACAATGAGCAGTTCTTC	CSVGPGGLRHNEQFF
TRBV6-6	.	TRBJ1-6	.	TGTGCCAGCAGGTTGGAGGGGTCCTATAATTCACCCCTCCACTTT	CASRLEGSYNSPLHF
TRBV6-5	.	TRBJ2-7	TRBD1	TGTGCCAGCAGTCCTTGGGACAGGCCCTACGAGCAGTACTTC	CASSPWDRPYEQYF
TRBV2	.	TRBJ2-7	TRBD1	TGTGCCAGCAGATCCGGGACAGGGAACTACGAGCAGTACTTC	CASRSGTGNYEQYF
TRBV27	.	TRBJ1-4	.	TGTGCCAGCAGTAGGGGCCGCGGTGAAAAACTGTTTTTT	CASSRGRGEKLFF
TRBV2	.	TRBJ2-3	TRBD2	TGTGCCAGCAGGTTGGGACTAGCCTTAGATACGCAGTATTTT	CASRLGLALDTQYF
TRBV7-2	.	TRBJ2-3	TRBD2	TGTGCCAGCAGCTTAGCGCCATGGGGGACTAGCGGGGCAGATACGCAGTATTTT	CASSLAPWGTSGADTQYF
TRBV28	.	TRBJ1-5	.	TGTGCCAGCAGAAGATATAGCAATCAGCCCCAGCATTTT	CASRRYSNQPQHF
TRBV7-3	medium-sized	TRBJ1-2	.	TGTGCCAGCAGCTTGGAATCTACAGGGCTATCCAACTATGGCTACACCTTC	CASSLESTGLSNYGYTF
TRBV5-1	.	TRBJ1-1	.	TGCGCCAGCAGCTTTGAAAGGGCGAACACTGAAGCTTTCTTT	CASSFERANTEAFF
TRBV6-1	.	TRBJ1-2	.	TGTGCCAGCAGGGAACAGGGCTCGATGGGGGGCTACACCTTC	CASREQGSMGGYTF
TRBV6-6	once	TRBJ2-7	.	TGTGCCAGCACCCCCCGGCGCATGAGCTCCTACGAGCAGTACTTC	CASTPRRMSSYEQYF
TRBV6-1	.	TRBJ2-5	.	TGTGCCAGCAGGAGCCCGGGACGTGATCAAGAGACCCAGTACTTC	CASRSPGRDQETQYF
TRBV6-1	.	TRBJ2-3	.	TGTGCCAGCAGTACTAGCAGAACCACAGATACGCAGTATTTT	CASSTSRTTDTQYF
TRBV6-6	.	TRBJ1-5	.	TGTGCCAGCAGTTACCGCCCGGATAGCAATCAGCCCCAGCATTTT	CASSYRPDSNQPQHF
TRBV11-2	.	TRBJ1-1	.	TGTGCCAGCAGCTTAACTTCCCTCGGGAGTGAAGCTTTCTTT	CASSLTSLGSEAFF
TRBV5-1	.	TRBJ2-7	.	TGCGCCAGCAGCTTGGACCCCCAAAAAGCCACCTTCTACGAGCAGTACTTC	CASSLDPQKATFYEQYF
TRBV6-6	.	TRBJ1-2	.	TGTGCCAGCAGTACGTTCCCAGGGGTTGGCTACACCTTC	CASSTFPGVGYTF
TRBV10-3	.	TRBJ2-3	.	TGTGCCATCAGCGGCGGCACAGATACGCAGTATTTT	CAISGGTDTQYF
TRBV18	.	TRBJ2-3	.	TGTGCCAGCTCACCACCGGGGTCCACAGATACGCAGTATTTT	CASSPPGSTDTQYF
TRBV7-9	.	TRBJ2-2	TRBD1	TGTGCCAGCAGCGGACAGGGGGCGATCGGGGAGCTGTTTTTT	CASSGQGAIGELFF
TRBV5-1	.	TRBJ2-1	TRBD1	TGCGCCAGCAGCTTGGCCCCGGGACAGTTCGCTCGAGAGCAGTTCTTC	CASSLAPGQFAREQFF